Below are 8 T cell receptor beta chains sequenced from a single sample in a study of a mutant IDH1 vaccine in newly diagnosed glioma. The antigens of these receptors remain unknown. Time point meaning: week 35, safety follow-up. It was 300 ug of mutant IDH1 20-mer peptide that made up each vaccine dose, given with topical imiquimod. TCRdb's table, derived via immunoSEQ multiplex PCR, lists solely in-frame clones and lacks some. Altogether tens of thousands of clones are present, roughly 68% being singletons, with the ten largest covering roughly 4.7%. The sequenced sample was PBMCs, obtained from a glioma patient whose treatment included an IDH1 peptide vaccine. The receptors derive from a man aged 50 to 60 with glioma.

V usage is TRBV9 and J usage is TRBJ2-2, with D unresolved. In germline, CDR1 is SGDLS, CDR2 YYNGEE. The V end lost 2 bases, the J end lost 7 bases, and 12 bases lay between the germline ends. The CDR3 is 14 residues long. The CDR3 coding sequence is TGTGCCAGCAGCGTTGGTGACGAGTTCGGGGAGCTGTTTTTT. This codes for CASSVGDEFGELFF. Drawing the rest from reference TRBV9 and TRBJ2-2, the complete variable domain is DSGVTQTPKHLITATGQRVTLRCSPRSGDLSVYWYQQSLDQGLQFLIQYYNGEERAKGNILERFSAQQFPDLHSELNLSSLELGDSALYFCASSVGDEFGELFFGEGSRLTVL.

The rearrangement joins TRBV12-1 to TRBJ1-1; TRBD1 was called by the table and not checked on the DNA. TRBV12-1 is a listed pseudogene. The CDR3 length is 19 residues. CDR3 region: CASSELPLLAGPLNTEAFF. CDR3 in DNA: TGTGCCAGCAGCGAATTGCCCCTGTTGGCAGGTCCTTTGAACACTGAAGCTTTCTTT.

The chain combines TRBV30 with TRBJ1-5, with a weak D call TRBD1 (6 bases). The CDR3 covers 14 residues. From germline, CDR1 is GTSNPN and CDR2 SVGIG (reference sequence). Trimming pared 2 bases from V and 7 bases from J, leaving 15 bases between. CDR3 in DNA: TGTGCCTGGAGTTTTGGGGGCAGCGGGCAGCCCCAGCATTTT. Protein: CAWSFGGSGQPQHF.

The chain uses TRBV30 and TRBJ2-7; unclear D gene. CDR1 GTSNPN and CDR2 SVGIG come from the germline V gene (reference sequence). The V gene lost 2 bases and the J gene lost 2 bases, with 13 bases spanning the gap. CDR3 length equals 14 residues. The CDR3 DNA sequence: TGTGCCTGGAGTTGGGCAGGCGACGCCTACGAGCAGTACTTC. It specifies CAWSWAGDAYEQYF.

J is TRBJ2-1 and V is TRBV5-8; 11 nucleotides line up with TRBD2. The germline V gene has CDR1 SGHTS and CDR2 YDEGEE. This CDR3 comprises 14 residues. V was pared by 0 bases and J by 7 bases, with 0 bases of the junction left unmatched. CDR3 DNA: TGTGCCAGCAGCTTGGGACTAGCGGGGAATGAGCAGTTCTTC. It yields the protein CASSLGLAGNEQFF.

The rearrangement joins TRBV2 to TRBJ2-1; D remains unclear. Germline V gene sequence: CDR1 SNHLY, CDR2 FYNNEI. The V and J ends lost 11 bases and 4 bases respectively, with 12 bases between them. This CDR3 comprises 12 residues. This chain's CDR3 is CAAQDGYNEQFF. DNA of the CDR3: TGTGCCGCTCAGGACGGTTACAATGAGCAGTTCTTC.

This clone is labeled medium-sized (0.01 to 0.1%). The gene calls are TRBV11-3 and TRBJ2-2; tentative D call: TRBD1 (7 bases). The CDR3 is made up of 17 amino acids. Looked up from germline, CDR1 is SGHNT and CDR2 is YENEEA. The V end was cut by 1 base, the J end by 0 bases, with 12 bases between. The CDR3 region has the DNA TGTGCCAGCAGCTTAGGAGGGGGGACAGCGAACACCGGGGAGCTGTTTTTT. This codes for CASSLGGGTANTGELFF.

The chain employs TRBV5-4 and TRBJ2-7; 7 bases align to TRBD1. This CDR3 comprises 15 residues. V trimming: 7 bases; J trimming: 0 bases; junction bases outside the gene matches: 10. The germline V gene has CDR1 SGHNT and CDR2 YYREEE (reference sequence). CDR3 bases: TGTGCCAGCGGATCTCAGGACAGGACCTCCTACGAGCAGTACTTC. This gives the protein CASGSQDRTSYEQYF.